The 23 T cell receptor beta chains in this list originate from one sample, sequenced in a study of Graves' ophthalmopathy and Graves' hyperthyroidism. Amplifying from RNA transcripts, the study obtained TCR beta CDR3 regions. Second-round multiplex PCR followed a first-round RT-PCR using HTBI primers. TCRdb re-analysed the multiplex PCR reads in MiXCR, keeping a single row per CDR3 protein. Altogether under 350,000 distinct CDR3 sequences are present, around a sixth being singletons, with the ten largest covering 12%. The sample taken for sequencing was peripheral blood. These TCRs come from an adult man with Graves' ophthalmopathy.

This clonotype was recorded at least ten times. This chain connects TRBV6-5 to TRBJ2-2, with TRBD2 matching over 7 bases. With V trimmed by 5 bases and J by 7 bases, 10 bases remained unmatched. This CDR3 is 15 amino acids long. Germline V gene data show CDR1 as MNHEY and CDR2 as SVGAGI. CDR3: CASSTLLAYGGELFF. DNA of the CDR3: TGTGCCAGCAGTACCCTACTAGCGTATGGCGGGGAGCTGTTTTTT.

The CDR3 loop reads CASSLAGTGRSYEQYF. In DNA, the CDR3 is TGCGCCAGCAGCTTGGCGGGGACAGGGCGATCCTACGAGCAGTACTTC. The gene calls are TRBV5-1 and TRBJ2-7, with TRBD1 identical over 9 bases. The CDR3 totals 16 residues. V trimming: 0 bases; J trimming: 1 base; junction bases outside the gene matches: 5. From germline, CDR1 is SGHRS and CDR2 YFSETQ.

This clonotype appeared a few times. A read error is possible here, since a much larger clone lies one base away. The gene calls are TRBV10-3 and TRBJ2-7; D gene uncertain. The CDR3 totals 15 residues. V was pared by 11 bases and J by 2 bases, with 22 bases between. Germline CDR1 ENHRY, CDR2 SYGVKD. The CDR3 coding sequence is TGTGCCGTCGGCCTTGGTGGGTGCCTTACCTACGAGCAGTACTTC. This sequence encodes CAVGLGGCLTYEQYF.

This clonotype was found many times. V gene TRBV20-1 combines with J gene TRBJ2-5, with D perhaps TRBD1 or TRBD2 (5 bases each). The V and J ends lost 3 bases and 5 bases respectively, with 10 bases between them. Germline assignment: CDR1 DFQATT and CDR2 SNEGSKA (reference sequence). CDR3 size: 12 residues. CDR3 bases: TGCAGTGCTAGTAGGGGCGGGGAGACCCAGTACTTC. Translated, it gives CSASRGGETQYF.

At least ten counts were recorded for this clonotype. The rearrangement links TRBV30 to TRBJ1-1; the D is unclear. The CDR3 is 13 residues long. Germline lookup yields CDR1 GTSNPN and CDR2 SVGIG (reference sequence). V lost 5 bases and J 3 bases, leaving 13 bases between the germline ends. The CDR3, as DNA: TGTGCCTGGCTCGGTAGATGGTACACTGAAGCTTTCTTT. Translated: CAWLGRWYTEAFF.

This clonotype turned up a few times. The chain joins TRBV28 to TRBJ2-3; maybe TRBD1 (5 bases). V gave up 3 bases and J gave up 2 bases, with 12 bases separating them. CDR1 is MDHEN, CDR2 SYDVKM, per germline. The length of the CDR3 is 15 residues. The chain's CDR3 is CASSLSRVITDTQYF. The CDR3 DNA reads as TGTGCCAGCAGTTTGAGCAGGGTCATCACAGATACGCAGTATTTT.

In nucleotides, the CDR3 is TGTGCCAGCAGTTTAGTGGTCGGCAATGGCTACACCTTC. It yields the protein CASSLVVGNGYTF. V gene TRBV28 combines with J gene TRBJ1-2; no clear D gene. The V end was cut by 2 bases, the J end by 6 bases, with 10 bases between. This CDR3 spans 13 amino acids. CDR1 is MDHEN, CDR2 SYDVKM, per germline.

This clonotype came up many times. The chain employs TRBV28 and TRBJ1-1; 8 bases map to TRBD1. Germline lookup yields CDR1 MDHEN and CDR2 SYDVKM. The CDR3 is 12 amino acids. V shed 7 bases and J 6 bases; nucleotides not matched to a gene: 4. DNA of the CDR3: TGTGCCAGCACAGGGGGCTTGGCTGAAGCTTTCTTT. This translates into CASTGGLAEAFF.

In its sample, this clonotype was seen many times. The chain carries TRBV6-2 or TRBV6-3 and TRBJ2-7, with D unresolved. CDR1 is MNHEY, CDR2 SVGEGT, per germline. The CDR3 runs to 13 residues. V lost 5 bases and J lost 2, with 10 bases in between. This chain's CDR3 is CASSKTDTYEQYF. Here the CDR3 DNA reads TGTGCCAGCAGTAAGACGGATACCTACGAGCAGTACTTC.

In its sample, this clonotype was seen many times. The V call is TRBV6-2 or TRBV6-3, the J call TRBJ1-2; D is ambiguous. Trimming cost V 1 base and J 0 bases, with 6 bases left between them. The CDR3 length is 14 residues. Germline-derived CDR1 and CDR2 are MNHEY and SVGEGT. Here the CDR3 reads CASSYFGTNYGYTF. DNA for the CDR3: TGTGCCAGCAGTTACTTCGGGACTAACTATGGCTACACCTTC.

This clonotype occurred many times. The chain couples TRBV19 to TRBJ2-2; D gene uncertain. The CDR3 is 16 amino acids. Per germline, CDR1 LNHDA and CDR2 SQIVND (reference sequence). The germline V and J ends were trimmed by 7 bases and 1 base, with 16 bases remaining between them. The CDR3 is CASTTWLKGNTGELFF. As DNA, the CDR3 is TGTGCCAGTACCACCTGGTTGAAAGGGAACACCGGGGAGCTGTTTTTT.

The sample holds many counts of this clonotype. The V call is TRBV4-1, the J call TRBJ2-5; TRBD1 aligns across 8 bases. Germline-derived CDR1 and CDR2 are MGHRA and YSYEKL. This CDR3 is 16 amino acids long. Trimming removed 4 bases from V and 2 bases from J; junction bases left unmatched: 9. The CDR3 spells CASSPSGTGLQETQYF. CDR3 bases: TGCGCCAGCAGCCCCTCCGGGACAGGACTTCAAGAGACCCAGTACTTC.

The CDR3 reads CASSEYEGGGKTQYF. DNA for the CDR3: TGTGCCAGCAGTGAATACGAGGGAGGGGGGAAGACCCAGTACTTC. J is TRBJ2-5 and V is TRBV6-1, with a possible D match to TRBD2 (7 bases). CDR1 MNHNS and CDR2 SASEGT come from the germline V gene. This CDR3 has 15 amino acids. V lost 2 bases to trimming and J lost 6 bases, with 16 bases between them.

This clonotype was seen at least ten times. The chain recombines TRBV6-5 with TRBJ1-6; TRBD1 is a possible D gene (6 bases). The germline CDR1 and CDR2 sequences are MNHEY and SVGAGI. V was pared by 0 bases and J by 7 bases, with 19 bases between. The CDR3 loop spans 18 amino acids. The CDR3 spells CASSYSMVWGANNSPLHF. CDR3 nucleotide sequence: TGTGCCAGCAGTTACTCGATGGTATGGGGGGCGAACAATTCACCCCTCCACTTT.

This clonotype was seen a handful of times. A much larger clonotype is one base distant, so this may be a read error. The gene calls are TRBV12-3 or TRBV12-4 and TRBJ2-2; D might be TRBD1 or TRBD2, each matching 6 bases. There are 16 residues in the CDR3. The CDR3 sequence: CASSFLWDTNTGGLFF. As DNA, the CDR3 is TGTGCCAGCAGTTTCCTCTGGGACACAAACACCGGGGGGCTGTTTTTT.

This clonotype appeared a few times. The chain has TRBV4-1 and TRBJ1-5; 9 bases match TRBD1. The CDR3 has 20 amino acids. V trimming: 3 bases; J trimming: 2 bases; junction bases outside the gene matches: 17. The germline V gene has CDR1 MGHRA and CDR2 YSYEKL. In DNA form, the CDR3 reads TGCGCCAGCAGCCATAAAACCCCGGGACAGGGTGAATGGGGCAATCAGCCCCAGCATTTT. Protein sequence: CASSHKTPGQGEWGNQPQHF.

This clonotype was picked up many times. The chain has TRBV5-1 and TRBJ1-2; D remains ambiguous. The CDR3 runs 14 residues. In germline, CDR1 is SGHRS, CDR2 YFSETQ. The ends were cut back, 0 bases at V and 3 bases at J, with 9 bases in the middle. CDR3 sequence (DNA): TGCGCCAGCAGCTTGGTTCAGGTGGACTATGGCTACACCTTC. Translation gives CASSLVQVDYGYTF.

This clonotype was seen many times. This chain connects TRBV6-1 to TRBJ1-1, with D hard to call. The V gene's germline CDR1 is MNHNS and CDR2 SASEGT. The germline V and J ends were trimmed by 6 bases and 1 base, with 12 bases remaining between them. The CDR3 has 14 residues. This CDR3 is CASRGSESNTEAFF. The CDR3 coding sequence is TGTGCCAGCAGGGGAAGTGAATCGAACACTGAAGCTTTCTTT.

The chain couples TRBV24-1 to TRBJ2-2, with TRBD2 as a possible D gene (6 bases). The CDR3 has 16 amino acids. Germline CDR1 reads KGHDR; CDR2 reads SFDVKD. V shed 7 bases and J shed 5 bases, with 19 bases lying between them. The CDR3 reads CATSLSGTSPTGELFF. CDR3 nucleotide sequence: TGTGCCACCAGCCTTAGCGGAACGAGTCCGACCGGGGAGCTGTTTTTT.

This clonotype has ten or more counts. The rearrangement joins TRBV28 to TRBJ1-1; tentative D call: TRBD1 (5 bases). In germline, CDR1 is MDHEN, CDR2 SYDVKM. The length of the CDR3 is 13 residues. The V end lost 5 bases, the J end lost 5 bases, and 12 bases lay between the germline ends. The CDR3 DNA reads TGTGCCAGCAGTCAGGGAGGGAGGACTGAAGCTTTCTTT. Residues: CASSQGGRTEAFF. The full variable domain, rest sourced from reference TRBV28 and TRBJ1-1, is DVKVTQSSRYLVKRTGEKVFLECVQDMDHENMFWYRQDPGLGLRLIYFSYDVKMKEKGDIPEGYSVSREKKERFSLILESASTNQTSMYLCASSQGGRTEAFFGQGTRLTVV.

This clonotype showed up many times. Here the CDR3 DNA reads TGTGCCAGTAGTATCAAGGGTCAGGGGCCGAGGCATTTT. This sequence encodes CASSIKGQGPRHF. The chain links TRBV19 to TRBJ1-5; a weak D match, TRBD1 (6 bases). V lost 3 bases and J 15 bases, leaving 18 bases between the germline ends. Germline V gene lookup returns CDR1 LNHDA and CDR2 SQIVND (reference sequence). The CDR3 is 13 amino acids.

This clonotype occurred many times. V usage is TRBV30 and J usage is TRBJ2-5; tentative D call: TRBD1 (6 bases). From germline, CDR1 is GTSNPN and CDR2 SVGIG (reference sequence). The CDR3 has 14 residues. The germline V and J ends were trimmed by 2 bases and 5 bases, with 15 bases remaining between them. CDR3: CAWSPLGGDETQYF. CDR3 in DNA: TGTGCCTGGAGTCCACTAGGGGGTGATGAGACCCAGTACTTC.

This clonotype was recorded many times. V usage is TRBV28 and J usage is TRBJ1-5, with a possible D match to TRBD1 (6 bases). The CDR3 sequence is 14 residues long. CDR1 and CDR2 (germline): MDHEN, SYDVKM. V dropped 6 bases and J dropped 2 bases, with 11 bases sitting between them. The CDR3 sequence is CASRGRGGNQPQHF. The CDR3 DNA reads TGTGCCAGCAGAGGCAGGGGTGGCAATCAGCCCCAGCATTTT.